This T cell receptor (beta chain) was captured by sequencing in a study of blood T cell repertoires in COVID-19 (dated by TCRdb to 2020 to 2022). Background for the entire study: The collaborator samples originated in the United States, Italy and Spain and spanned the acute and convalescent phases of COVID-19. The prospective study material was composed of cDNA or gDNA derived from T cells, B-cell-depleted T cells, or PBMCs. Subjects who had been exposed to COVID-19, were actively infected with it, or had recovered from it provided the deeply sampled blood TCRbeta repertoires that made up the dataset. The repertoires were released in a freely available public database intended as a resource for research on the immune response to SARS-CoV-2. Samples came from the ongoing ImmuneRACE study (first 160 participants) plus 1,254 subjects from 6 global collaborators. The sample metadata nearly always contained a de-identified subject ID, COVID-19 status, age in years and sex. Where available, HLA class I and class II types were obtained from metadata supplied by the sample provider rather than from assay-based typing.

From the cysteine through the phenylalanine, the CDR3 covers 15 amino acids. Here the CDR3 DNA is all that survives: 45 bases in frame from base 1. Trimming takes 5 bases from V and 7 bases from J, and the germline ends sit 15 bases apart. Reading the germline V gene (reference sequence) gives CDR1 LNHDA and CDR2 SQIVND. What the study reported, not specific to this receptor: Clinical and demographic metadata were provided uncurated, with the amount varying by source and participant.

The immunoSEQ Assay, a bias-controlled multiplex PCR, was used to amplify TCRbeta CDR3 regions from genomic DNA. In the source study's methods: Nucleated cell counts per sample were estimated from amplification of reference gene primers within the assay. Sequence reads were collapsed and filtered to measure the absolute abundance of every unique TCRbeta CDR3 rearrangement. For each sample, productive Simpson clonality was calculated as the square root of Simpson's diversity index across productive rearrangements. As stored in TCRdb, this immuneACCESS dataset retains in-frame rearrangements with V and J assigned. A fraction of the clones does not appear; measured against another copy, unresolved V genes explain less than half of the discrepancy, and the remainder lacks a known reason. The DNA was the basis for D and trimming; V, J and clone size are from that table. Recorded for this sample are 20,000 to 25,000 clones; 80% to 85% of them occurred a single time. The top ten clonotypes cover roughly a fifth of the sample.

The collaborating institutions used their own protocols to collect whole blood in K2EDTA tubes. For TCRbeta analysis, collaborator samples were shipped as frozen whole blood, as isolated PBMCs, or as DNA extracted from either sample type. Concerning this clone: Which antigen it targets is not known. The sample holds no much larger clone one base away, and base qualities are not on file.

Material for sequencing was peripheral blood. The TCR comes from an elderly man with active or convalescent COVID-19. Rearrangement joined TRBV19 to TRBJ1-6; the D gene is perhaps TRBD1, from 6 matching bases. The CDR3 region: CASSEMGQRNSPLHF. The nucleotides read TGTGCCAGTAGTGAAATGGGACAACGAAATTCACCCCTCCACTTT.